The source of this TCR beta chain is a study of T cell changes during pregnancy in multiple sclerosis. This clone has only one observation. Clones were read by immunoSEQ multiplex PCR, and TCRdb kept only the in-frame ones, dropping some. Altogether just under 100,000 clones are present, about 94% being singletons, with the ten largest covering less than 1%. The TCR comes from a female donor with multiple sclerosis, enrolled in a pregnancy study. The starting material was peripheral blood, obtained after pregnancy.

In DNA form, the CDR3 reads TGTGCCAGCAAACCACGGACATCAACCTCAAATGAGCAGTTCTTC. This codes for CASKPRTSTSNEQFF. This chain joins TRBV14 and TRBJ2-1; tentatively, D is TRBD1 (5 bases). This CDR3 contains 15 residues. The ends were cut back, 7 bases at V and 7 bases at J, with 20 bases in the middle. Germline CDR1 and CDR2: SGHDN and FVKESK.